A selection of T cell receptor beta chains follows, all from one sample in a study of OX40 agonist ivuxolimab in advanced cancers. Assay: immunoSEQ multiplex PCR; the TCRdb copy retains only in-frame clones and omits some. The table lists some 38,000 clones, 80% to 95% of them singletons. The sample was CD4+ or CD8+ T cells sorted from blood, taken in a trial of the OX40 agonist ivuxolimab. Source of these receptors: an adult with an advanced solid tumor such as melanoma, head and neck, liver or kidney cancer. Both conserved end residues are part of each CDR3. D genes are given only for firm matches. Size is stated for part of the rows, as once, few or many counts, or as a class when the clone is expanded.

size	V	D	J	CDR3
once	TRBV29-1	TRBD1	TRBJ1-2	CSVGTGYGYTF
NA	TRBV11-2	NA	TRBJ2-7	CASSLDWTTAEQYF
NA	TRBV7-9	NA	TRBJ2-1	CASSLGLLTFF
NA	TRBV4-1	NA	TRBJ2-2	CASSQDDASWSTGELFF
NA	TRBV6-5	NA	TRBJ1-1	CASSYTRNPGEAFF
NA	TRBV19	NA	TRBJ2-5	CASSIQETQYF
NA	TRBV2	NA	TRBJ2-1	CASTLSGEQFF
few	TRBV19	NA	TRBJ1-5	CASSMPNQPQHF
once	TRBV9	NA	TRBJ2-3	CASSTFAGTDTQYF
once	TRBV9	NA	TRBJ2-7	CASSLAESYEQYF
NA	TRBV4-1	NA	TRBJ1-1	CASSQDLTGLTSEAFF
NA	TRBV28	TRBD2	TRBJ2-2	CASSLVREVTGELFF
NA	TRBV4-3	NA	TRBJ2-7	CASSQDGAGREQYF
NA	TRBV27	NA	TRBJ2-2	CASTPTTRSTGELFF
NA	TRBV5-1	TRBD2	TRBJ2-1	CASSLSGNEQFF
NA	TRBV7-2	TRBD1	TRBJ2-5	CASSPGGTGDQETQYF
once	TRBV28	NA	TRBJ2-1	CASSLGWYNEQFF
NA	TRBV28	NA	TRBJ2-7	CASSRTGPAYEQYF
NA	TRBV13	TRBD2	TRBJ2-3	CASSLSSGATDTQYF
NA	TRBV28	TRBD2	TRBJ2-7	CASSFSGNYEQYF
NA	TRBV5-8	NA	TRBJ2-1	CASSLGGPEQFF
few	TRBV27	NA	TRBJ1-4	CASSPGGRGEKLFF
NA	TRBV2	TRBD2	TRBJ2-1	CASMGTSGRLGSNEQFF
once	TRBV7-9	NA	TRBJ1-1	CASSYPKDGDIRDTEAFF
medium-sized	TRBV4-1	NA	TRBJ1-1	CASSQDRGAEAFF
NA	TRBV7-8	NA	TRBJ2-3	CASSLPRDGASTDTQYF
NA	TRBV27	NA	TRBJ2-7	CASSWIGNYEQYF
large	TRBV13	NA	TRBJ2-3	CASSLAWESTDTQYF
NA	TRBV11-2	NA	TRBJ2-7	CASSFSGNEQYF
NA	TRBV28	NA	TRBJ2-7	CASLRTGKYEQYF
NA	TRBV9	NA	TRBJ2-6	CASSVQSSGANVLTF
once	TRBV9	TRBD1	TRBJ2-7	CASSIQGASSDEQYF
NA	TRBV7-9	NA	TRBJ2-7	CASSSTGSYEQYF
NA	TRBV29-1	TRBD2	TRBJ2-1	CSVDGTSGRVNEQFF
few	TRBV7-2	NA	TRBJ2-1	CASSKGNEQFF
once	TRBV29-1	TRBD1	TRBJ1-1	CSVGTGRNTEAFF
NA	TRBV27	TRBD1	TRBJ1-2	CASRTDDRANPYYGYTF
NA	TRBV5-4	TRBD2	TRBJ2-7	CASSLKLAGGVEQYF
once	TRBV28	NA	TRBJ1-1	CASSPRWENTEAFF
few	TRBV21-1	NA	TRBJ1-1	CASSKGWIWPLNTEAFF
NA	TRBV5-1	NA	TRBJ2-7	CASSLDQVYEQYF
NA	TRBV19	NA	TRBJ2-5	CASSIGQNGETQYF
NA	TRBV7-9	TRBD1	TRBJ1-4	CASSNFRGRNEKLFF
NA	TRBV4-1	NA	TRBJ2-7	CASSQVGRTSYEQYF
NA	TRBV28	TRBD2	TRBJ2-1	CASSAEIIGSGRPNEQFF
NA	TRBV28	NA	TRBJ2-7	CASSHRESYEQYF
NA	TRBV29-1	TRBD2	TRBJ2-7	CSALTSGSGRPYEQYF
NA	TRBV13	TRBD2	TRBJ2-2	CASSLGLAGDQKGPGELFF
NA	TRBV5-1	NA	TRBJ2-7	CASSLGGTGSHEQYF
NA	TRBV28	NA	TRBJ1-1	CASSLTLPGRNTEAFF
NA	TRBV6-6	TRBD2	TRBJ2-1	CASSFSTSGREHQFF
NA	TRBV14	NA	TRBJ2-7	CASSQGTDSSYEQYF
NA	TRBV5-1	TRBD1	TRBJ1-1	CASSFPKGASTEAFF
NA	TRBV28	TRBD1	TRBJ1-2	CASSNPGQGWYGYTF
NA	TRBV7-2	NA	NA	CASSPRSSIGVPNEQYF
NA	TRBV11-2	NA	TRBJ2-1	CASSLDLSGLGGEQFF